The next 5 T cell receptor beta chains were all read from a single sample in a study of T cells in Graves' hyperthyroidism and ophthalmopathy. Template material for amplifying TCR beta CDR3 regions consisted of RNA transcripts. Initially, a first-round RT-PCR of the TCR CDR3 employed the HTBI primer set. TCRdb processed the multiplex PCR reads anew with MiXCR; each CDR3 protein has one entry. The sample contains 610,000 or so distinct CDR3 sequences, approximately 44% of which appear only once. Input material: peripheral blood or thyroid tissue (not recorded which). Every receptor here comes from a woman younger than 35 with Graves' hyperthyroidism.

The chain links TRBV5-1 to TRBJ2-7; D unresolved. The germline CDR1 and CDR2 sequences are SGHRS and YFSETQ. The CDR3 is 15 amino acids. Trimming removed 0 bases at V and 3 bases at J, with 13 bases between. The CDR3 DNA is TGCGCCAGCAGCTTGGAGGTGGCCACAGACTACGAGCAGTACTTC. It encodes CASSLEVATDYEQYF.

The V gene is TRBV7-8, the J gene TRBJ1-1; 10 positions match TRBD1. This CDR3 region has 11 residues. In germline, CDR1 is SGHVS, CDR2 FQNEAQ. CDR3 residues: CASDRDRGAFF. CDR3 nucleotides: TGTGCTAGTGACAGGGACAGGGGAGCTTTCTTT.

This clonotype came up a few times. The chain has TRBV2 and TRBJ2-7, with 8 bases that match TRBD2. Germline lookup yields CDR1 SNHLY and CDR2 FYNNEI. V was clipped by 8 bases and J by 7 bases; unmatched bases: 13. The CDR3 consists of 14 residues. For the CDR3, the DNA is TGTGCCAGCCTCCCGCGGGGGGAAACGACTGAGCAGTACTTC. Amino acid sequence: CASLPRGETTEQYF.

The chain links TRBV2 to TRBJ2-4, with TRBD2 as a possible D gene (5 bases). Germline CDR1 SNHLY, CDR2 FYNNEI. Trimming stripped 11 bases from V and 0 bases from J, with 17 bases between. This CDR3 is built from 15 residues. CDR3 DNA: TGTGCCGGCACCACCGGAGGCTTAGCCAAAAACATTCAGTACTTC. Encoded protein: CAGTTGGLAKNIQYF. Filled out from reference TRBV2 and TRBJ2-4, the complete variable domain reads EPEVTQTPSHQVTQMGQEVILRCVPISNHLYFYWYRQILGQKVEFLVSFYNNEISEKSEIFDDQFSVERPDGSNFTLKIRSTKLEDSAMYFCAGTTGGLAKNIQYFGAGTRLSVL.

V is TRBV29-1 and J is TRBJ2-2, with D possibly TRBD2 on 6 matching bases. This CDR3 has 12 residues. Germline assignment: CDR1 SQVTM and CDR2 ANQGSEA. The CDR3 region is CNGRLATGELFF. In DNA form, the CDR3 reads TGCAACGGGAGACTCGCTACCGGGGAGCTGTTTTTT.